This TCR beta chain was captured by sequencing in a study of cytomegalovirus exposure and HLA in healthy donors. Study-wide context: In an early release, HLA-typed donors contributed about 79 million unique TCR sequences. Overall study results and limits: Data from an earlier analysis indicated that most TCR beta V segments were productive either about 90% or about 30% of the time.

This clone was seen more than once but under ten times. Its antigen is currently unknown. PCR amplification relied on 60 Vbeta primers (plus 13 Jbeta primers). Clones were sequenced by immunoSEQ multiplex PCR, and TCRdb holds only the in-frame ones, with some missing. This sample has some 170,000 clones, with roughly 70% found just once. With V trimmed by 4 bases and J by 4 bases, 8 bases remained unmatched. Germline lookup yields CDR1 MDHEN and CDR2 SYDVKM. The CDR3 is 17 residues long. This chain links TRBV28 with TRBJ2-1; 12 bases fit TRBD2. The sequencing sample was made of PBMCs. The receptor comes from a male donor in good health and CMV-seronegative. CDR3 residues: CASSSTSLAGGYNEQFF. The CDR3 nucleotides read TGTGCCAGCAGTTCGACATCACTAGCGGGAGGATACAATGAGCAGTTCTTC.